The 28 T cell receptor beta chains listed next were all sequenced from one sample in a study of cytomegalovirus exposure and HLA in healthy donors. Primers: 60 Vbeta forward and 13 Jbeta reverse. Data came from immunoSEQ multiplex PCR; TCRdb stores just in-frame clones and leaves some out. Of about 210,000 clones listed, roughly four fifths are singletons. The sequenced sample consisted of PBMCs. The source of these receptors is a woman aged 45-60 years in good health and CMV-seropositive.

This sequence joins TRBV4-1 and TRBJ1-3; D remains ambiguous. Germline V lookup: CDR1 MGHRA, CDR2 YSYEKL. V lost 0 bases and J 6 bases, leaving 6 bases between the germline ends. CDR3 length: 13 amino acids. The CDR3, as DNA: TGCGCCAGCAGCCAAGATCGGGAAAACACCATATATTTT. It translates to CASSQDRENTIYF.

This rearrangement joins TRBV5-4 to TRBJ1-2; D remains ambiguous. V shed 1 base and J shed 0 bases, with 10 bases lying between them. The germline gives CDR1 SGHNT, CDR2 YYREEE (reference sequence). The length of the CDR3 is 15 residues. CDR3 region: CASSLRSQPNYGYTF. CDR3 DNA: TGTGCCAGCAGCTTGCGGTCCCAACCTAACTATGGCTACACCTTC.

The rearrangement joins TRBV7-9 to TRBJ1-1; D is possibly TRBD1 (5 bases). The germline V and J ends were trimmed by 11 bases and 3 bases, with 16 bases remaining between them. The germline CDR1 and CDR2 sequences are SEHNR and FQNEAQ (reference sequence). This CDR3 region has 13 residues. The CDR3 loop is CASMGQLDTEAFF. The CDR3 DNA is TGTGCCTCCATGGGGCAGCTAGACACTGAAGCTTTCTTT.

CDR3 residues: CASSPRTSGGLAYEQYF. The DNA for the CDR3 is TGTGCCAGCTCACCACGGACTAGCGGGGGCCTAGCCTACGAGCAGTACTTC. The chain recombines TRBV18 with TRBJ2-7, with 13 bases that match TRBD2. Germline values: CDR1 KGHSH, CDR2 LQKENI. The CDR3 spans 17 residues. The trim removed 1 base at V and 2 bases at J, leaving 5 bases unmatched.

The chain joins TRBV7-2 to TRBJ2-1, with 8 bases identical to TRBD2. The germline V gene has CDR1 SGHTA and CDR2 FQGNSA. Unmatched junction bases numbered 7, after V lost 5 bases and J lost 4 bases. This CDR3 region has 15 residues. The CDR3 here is CASSPGGGNYNEQFF. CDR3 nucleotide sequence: TGTGCCAGCAGCCCGGGGGGGGGAAATTACAATGAGCAGTTCTTC.

CDR3 sequence reads: CASSSDRGQGNEQFF. The CDR3 bases are TGTGCCAGCAGTAGCGACAGGGGGCAAGGCAATGAGCAGTTCTTC. The rearrangement links TRBV6-5 to TRBJ2-1, with TRBD1 matching 10 bases. CDR1 MNHEY and CDR2 SVGAGI come from the germline V gene. Unmatched junction bases numbered 7, after V lost 5 bases and J lost 6 bases. CDR3 length: 15 residues.

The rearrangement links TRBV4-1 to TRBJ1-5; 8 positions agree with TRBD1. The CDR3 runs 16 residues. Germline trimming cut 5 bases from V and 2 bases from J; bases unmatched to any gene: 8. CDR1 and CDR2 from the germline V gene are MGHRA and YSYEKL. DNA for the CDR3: TGCGCCAGCAGCTCGGACAGGGACTTTGGCAATCAGCCCCAGCATTTT. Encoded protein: CASSSDRDFGNQPQHF.

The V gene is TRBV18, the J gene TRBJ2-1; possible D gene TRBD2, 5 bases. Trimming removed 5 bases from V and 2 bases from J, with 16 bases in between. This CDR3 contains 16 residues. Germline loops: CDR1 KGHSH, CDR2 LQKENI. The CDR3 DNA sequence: TGTGCCAGCTCAATGGATCGGGCGGGCGCCTACAATGAGCAGTTCTTC. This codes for CASSMDRAGAYNEQFF. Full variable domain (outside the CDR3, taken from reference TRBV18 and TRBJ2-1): NAGVMQNPRHLVRRRGQEARLRCSPMKGHSHVYWYRQLPEEGLKFMVYLQKENIIDESGMPKERFSAEFPKEGPSILRIQQVVRGDSAAYFCASSMDRAGAYNEQFFGPGTRLTVL.

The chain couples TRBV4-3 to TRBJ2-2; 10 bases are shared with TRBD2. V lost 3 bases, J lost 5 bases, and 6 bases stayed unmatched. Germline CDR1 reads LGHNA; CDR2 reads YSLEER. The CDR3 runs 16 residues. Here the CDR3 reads CASSHLSSGGTGELFF. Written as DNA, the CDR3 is TGCGCCAGCAGCCACCTCTCTAGCGGGGGTACCGGGGAGCTGTTTTTT.

The CDR3 is CASRPQGAPYEQYF. Here the CDR3 DNA reads TGTGCCAGCAGGCCCCAGGGGGCCCCCTACGAGCAGTACTTC. The V call is TRBV6-6, the J call TRBJ2-7; TRBD1 matches 8 bases. The V segment lost 6 bases and the J segment 2 bases; nucleotides outside the gene matches: 6. CDR3 length equals 14 residues. Germline values: CDR1 MNHNY, CDR2 SVGAGI (reference sequence).

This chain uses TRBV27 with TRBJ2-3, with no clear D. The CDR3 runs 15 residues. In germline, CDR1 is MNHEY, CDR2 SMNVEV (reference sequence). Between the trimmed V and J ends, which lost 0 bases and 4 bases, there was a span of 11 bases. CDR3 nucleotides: TGTGCCAGCAGTTTATCGGTCACCGGAGCAGATACGCAGTATTTT. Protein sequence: CASSLSVTGADTQYF.

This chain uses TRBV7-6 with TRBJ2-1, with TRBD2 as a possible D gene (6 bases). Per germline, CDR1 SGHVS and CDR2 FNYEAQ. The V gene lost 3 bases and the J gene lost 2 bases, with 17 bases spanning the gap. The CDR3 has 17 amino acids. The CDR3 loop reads CASSLTPGDLTYNEQFF. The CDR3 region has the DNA TGTGCCAGCAGCTTGACCCCGGGGGATCTCACCTACAATGAGCAGTTCTTC.

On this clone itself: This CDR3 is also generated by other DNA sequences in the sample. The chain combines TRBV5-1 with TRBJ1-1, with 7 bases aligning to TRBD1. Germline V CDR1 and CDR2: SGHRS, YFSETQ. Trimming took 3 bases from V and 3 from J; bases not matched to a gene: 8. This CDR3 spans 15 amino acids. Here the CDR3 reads CASSSEPQGYTEAFF. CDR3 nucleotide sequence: TGCGCCAGCAGCTCAGAACCACAGGGGTACACTGAAGCTTTCTTT.

This chain's CDR3 is CASSLGRVETQYF. The DNA of the CDR3 is TGTGCCAGCAGCTTAGGCAGGGTAGAGACCCAGTACTTC. The chain links TRBV7-6 to TRBJ2-5; D might be TRBD1 (5 bases). Germline CDR1 SGHVS, CDR2 FNYEAQ. V gave up 1 base and J gave up 4 bases, with 7 bases separating them. CDR3 length: 13 amino acids. The full variable domain, in which reference TRBV7-6 and TRBJ2-5 provide the parts outside the CDR3, is GAGVSQSPRYKVTKRGQDVALRCDPISGHVSLYWYRQALGQGPEFLTYFNYEAQQDKSGLPNDRFSAERPEGSISTLTIQRTEQRDSAMYRCASSLGRVETQYFGPGTRLLVL.

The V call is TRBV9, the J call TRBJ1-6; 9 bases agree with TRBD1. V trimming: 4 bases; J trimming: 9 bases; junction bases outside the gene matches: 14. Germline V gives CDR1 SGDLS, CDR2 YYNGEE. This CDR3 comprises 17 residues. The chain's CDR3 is CASSPRQGVSSFSPLHF. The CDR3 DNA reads TGTGCCAGCAGCCCCAGACAGGGGGTGAGTTCTTTTTCACCCCTCCACTTT.

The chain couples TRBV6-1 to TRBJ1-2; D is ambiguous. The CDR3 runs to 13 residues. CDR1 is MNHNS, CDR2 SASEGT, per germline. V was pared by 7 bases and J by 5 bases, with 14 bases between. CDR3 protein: CASTRVIPYGYTF. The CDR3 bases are TGTGCCAGCACGAGGGTCATTCCGTATGGCTACACCTTC.

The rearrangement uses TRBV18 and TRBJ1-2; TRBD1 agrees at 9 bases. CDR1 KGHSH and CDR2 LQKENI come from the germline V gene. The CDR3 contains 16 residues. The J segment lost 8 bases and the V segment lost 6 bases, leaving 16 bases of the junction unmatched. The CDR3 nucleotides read TGTGCCAGCTCGCTAAATCGGGACAGGGCTTCTTTCGGCTACACCTTC. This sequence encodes CASSLNRDRASFGYTF.

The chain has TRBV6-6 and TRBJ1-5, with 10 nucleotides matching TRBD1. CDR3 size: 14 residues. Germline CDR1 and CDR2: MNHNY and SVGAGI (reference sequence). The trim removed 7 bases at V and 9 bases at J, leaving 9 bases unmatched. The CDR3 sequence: CASITRQGARPQHF. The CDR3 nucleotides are TGTGCCAGCATCACTCGACAGGGGGCGCGGCCCCAGCATTTT.

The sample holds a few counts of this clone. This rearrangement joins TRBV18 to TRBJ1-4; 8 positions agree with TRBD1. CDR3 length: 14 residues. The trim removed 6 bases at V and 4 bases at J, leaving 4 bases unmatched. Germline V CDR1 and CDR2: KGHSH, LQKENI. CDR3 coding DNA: TGTGCCAGCTCCCAGGGACAGGATAATGAAAAACTGTTTTTT. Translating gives CASSQGQDNEKLFF. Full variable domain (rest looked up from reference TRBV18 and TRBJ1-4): NAGVMQNPRHLVRRRGQEARLRCSPMKGHSHVYWYRQLPEEGLKFMVYLQKENIIDESGMPKERFSAEFPKEGPSILRIQQVVRGDSAAYFCASSQGQDNEKLFFGSGTQLSVL.

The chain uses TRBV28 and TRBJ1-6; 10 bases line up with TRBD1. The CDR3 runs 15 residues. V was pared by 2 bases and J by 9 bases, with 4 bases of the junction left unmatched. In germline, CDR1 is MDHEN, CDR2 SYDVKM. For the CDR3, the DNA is TGTGCCAGCAGTTTAAGACAGGGGGCGCGTTCACCCCTCCACTTT. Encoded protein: CASSLRQGARSPLHF. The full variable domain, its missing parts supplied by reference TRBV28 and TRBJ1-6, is DVKVTQSSRYLVKRTGEKVFLECVQDMDHENMFWYRQDPGLGLRLIYFSYDVKMKEKGDIPEGYSVSREKKERFSLILESASTNQTSMYLCASSLRQGARSPLHFGNGTRLTVT.

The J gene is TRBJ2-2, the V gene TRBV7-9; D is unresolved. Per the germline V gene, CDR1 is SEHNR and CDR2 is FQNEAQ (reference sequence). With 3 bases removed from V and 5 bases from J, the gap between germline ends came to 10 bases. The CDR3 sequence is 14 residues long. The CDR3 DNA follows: TGTGCCAGCAGCTTCGACCCGAGGACCGGGGAGCTGTTTTTT. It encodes CASSFDPRTGELFF.

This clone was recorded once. The CDR3 sequence is CASYVTANYGYTF. In nucleotides, the CDR3 is TGTGCCAGCTATGTGACAGCTAACTATGGCTACACCTTC. The chain has TRBV6-1 and TRBJ1-2; tentative D call: TRBD1 (5 bases). Between the trimmed V and J ends, which lost 8 bases and 0 bases, there was a span of 10 bases. CDR3 length: 13 residues. Germline values: CDR1 MNHNS, CDR2 SASEGT.

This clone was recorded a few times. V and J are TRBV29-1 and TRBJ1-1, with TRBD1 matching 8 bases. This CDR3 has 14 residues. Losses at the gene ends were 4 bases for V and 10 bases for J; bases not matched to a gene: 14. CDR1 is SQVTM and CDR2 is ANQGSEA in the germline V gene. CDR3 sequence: CSVGLGTGAKGAFF. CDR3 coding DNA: TGCAGCGTTGGCCTGGGGACAGGAGCTAAAGGAGCTTTCTTT.

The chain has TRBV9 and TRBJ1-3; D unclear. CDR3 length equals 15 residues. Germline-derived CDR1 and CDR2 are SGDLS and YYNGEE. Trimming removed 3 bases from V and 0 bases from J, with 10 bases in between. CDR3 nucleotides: TGTGCCAGCAGCGGTAATACTATCTCTGGAAACACCATATATTTT. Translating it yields CASSGNTISGNTIYF.

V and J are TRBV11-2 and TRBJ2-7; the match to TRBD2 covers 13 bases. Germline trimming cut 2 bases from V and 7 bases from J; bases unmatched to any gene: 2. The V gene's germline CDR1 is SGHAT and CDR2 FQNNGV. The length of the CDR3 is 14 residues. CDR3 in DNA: TGTGCCAGCAGCTTACTGACTAGCGGGGGGGAGCAGTACTTC. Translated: CASSLLTSGGEQYF. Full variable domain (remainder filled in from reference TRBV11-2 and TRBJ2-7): EAGVAQSPRYKIIEKRQSVAFWCNPISGHATLYWYQQILGQGPKLLIQFQNNGVVDDSQLPKDRFSAERLKGVDSTLKIQPAKLEDSAVYLCASSLLTSGGEQYFGPGTRLTVT.

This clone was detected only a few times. The DNA of the CDR3 is TGTGCCAGCAGCAGCCGGGACAGGGGGATCTACGAGCAGTACTTC. Encoded protein: CASSSRDRGIYEQYF. J is TRBJ2-7 and V is TRBV7-2; TRBD1 aligns across 11 bases. The ends lost 5 bases at V and 3 bases at J; junction bases unmatched: 6. Germline CDR1 is SGHTA and CDR2 is FQGNSA. The CDR3 contains 15 residues.

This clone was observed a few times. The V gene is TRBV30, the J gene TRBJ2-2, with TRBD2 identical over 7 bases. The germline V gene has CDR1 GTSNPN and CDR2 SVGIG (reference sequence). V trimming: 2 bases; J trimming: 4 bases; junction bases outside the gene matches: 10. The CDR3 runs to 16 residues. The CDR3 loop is CAWSRLETSPTGELFF. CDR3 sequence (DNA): TGTGCCTGGAGTCGGTTGGAGACTAGCCCCACCGGGGAGCTGTTTTTT.

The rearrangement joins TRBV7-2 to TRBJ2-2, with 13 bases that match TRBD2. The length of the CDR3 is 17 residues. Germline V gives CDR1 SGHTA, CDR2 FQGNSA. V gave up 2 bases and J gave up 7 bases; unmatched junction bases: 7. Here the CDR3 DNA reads TGTGCCAGCAGCTTAACTAGCGGGGGGGTTGAGCACGGGGAGCTGTTTTTT. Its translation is CASSLTSGGVEHGELFF.